This paragraph covers one T cell receptor beta chain sequence. Its matching antigen is unknown. This sample is drawn from a study of T cell responses to AZD1222 COVID-19 vaccine. Study-level results: An increase in Spike-specific TCR breadth and depth was observed after two AZD1222 doses. Mapped onto spike, vaccine-associated CD4 TCRs spanned it and were dominant at 160-218 and 743-854. It was only a handful of AZD1222 recipients who were seropositive at baseline.

The CDR3 loop spans 16 amino acids. CDR1 is MNHEY and CDR2 is SMNVEV in the germline V gene (reference sequence). V gave up 7 bases and J gave up 1 base, with 19 bases separating them. Measured with immunoSEQ multiplex PCR; TCRdb has only the in-frame clones, and not every one. The repertoire includes about 150,000 clones, approximately 94% of them detected once, and about 9.1% sits in the top ten. The chain recombines TRBV27 with TRBJ2-5; D possibly uses TRBD1 or TRBD2 (5 bases each). This clonotype was obtained from an adult in good health. The sequencing here drew on peripheral blood, taken on day 0 of AZD1222 vaccination. CDR3: CASKPTGTASQETQYF. The DNA of the CDR3 is TGTGCCAGCAAGCCCACCGGGACCGCCAGCCAAGAGACCCAGTACTTC.